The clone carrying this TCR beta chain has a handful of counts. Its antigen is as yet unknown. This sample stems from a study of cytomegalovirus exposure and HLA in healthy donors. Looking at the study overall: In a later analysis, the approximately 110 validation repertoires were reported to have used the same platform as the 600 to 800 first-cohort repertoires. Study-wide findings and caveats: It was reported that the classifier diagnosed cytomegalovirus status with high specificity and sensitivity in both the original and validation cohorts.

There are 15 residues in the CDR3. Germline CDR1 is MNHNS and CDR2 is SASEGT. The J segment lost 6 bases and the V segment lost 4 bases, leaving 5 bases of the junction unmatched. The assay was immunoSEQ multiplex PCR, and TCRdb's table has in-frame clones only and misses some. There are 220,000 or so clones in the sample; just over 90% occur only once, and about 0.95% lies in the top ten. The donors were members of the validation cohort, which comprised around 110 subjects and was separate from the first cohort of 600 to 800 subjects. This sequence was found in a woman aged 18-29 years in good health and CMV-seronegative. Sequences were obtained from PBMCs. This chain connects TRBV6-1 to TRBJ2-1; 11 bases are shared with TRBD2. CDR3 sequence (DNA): TGTGCCAGCAGTGGTAGCGGGAGGGCCGGCAATGAGCAGTTCTTC. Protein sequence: CASSGSGRAGNEQFF.